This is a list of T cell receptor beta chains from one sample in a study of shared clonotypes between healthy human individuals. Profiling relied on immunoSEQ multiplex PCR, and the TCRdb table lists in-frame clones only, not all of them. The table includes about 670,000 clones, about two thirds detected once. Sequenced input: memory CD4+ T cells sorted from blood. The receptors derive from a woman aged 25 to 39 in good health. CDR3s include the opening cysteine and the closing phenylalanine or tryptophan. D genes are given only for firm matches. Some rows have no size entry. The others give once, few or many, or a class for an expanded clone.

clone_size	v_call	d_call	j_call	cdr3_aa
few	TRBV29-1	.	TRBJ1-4	CSAEGEKLFF
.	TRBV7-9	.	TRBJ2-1	CASSLAGLLYYNEQFF
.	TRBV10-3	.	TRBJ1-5	CAIRDHREVNQPQHF
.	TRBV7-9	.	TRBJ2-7	CASSLGGLEAQYF
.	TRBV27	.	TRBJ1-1	CASSKEINTEAFF
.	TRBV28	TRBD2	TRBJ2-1	CASSLAGVGNEQFF
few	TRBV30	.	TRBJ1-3	CAWSLALQPRGGTIYF
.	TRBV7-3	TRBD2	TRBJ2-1	CASSLNPGAGENNEQFF
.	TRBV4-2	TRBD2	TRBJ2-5	CASSQVSPLKRGGLTQYF
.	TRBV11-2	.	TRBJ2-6	CASSLLGANVLTF
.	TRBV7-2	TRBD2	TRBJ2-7	CASSPTWTSGTYEQYF
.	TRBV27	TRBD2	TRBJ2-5	CASSSRGLAGMETQYF
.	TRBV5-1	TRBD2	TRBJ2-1	CASSSLPASGSSYNEQFF
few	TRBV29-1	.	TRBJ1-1	CSVEDPETGVGNEAFF
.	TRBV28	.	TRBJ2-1	CASSPPGVGRQLF
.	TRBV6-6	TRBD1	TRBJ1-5	CASSTTGGAGQPQHF
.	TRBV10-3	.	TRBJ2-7	CAISTGGSSYEQYF
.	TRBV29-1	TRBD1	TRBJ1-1	CSVYTGDTEAFF
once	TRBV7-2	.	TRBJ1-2	CASSFRQANYGYTF
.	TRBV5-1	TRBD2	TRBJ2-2	CASSANLAGGPAGELFF
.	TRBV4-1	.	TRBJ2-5	CASSQGGKETQYF
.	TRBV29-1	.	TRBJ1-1	CSVHGTPNTEAFF
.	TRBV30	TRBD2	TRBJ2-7	CAWSVTSGKSYEQYF
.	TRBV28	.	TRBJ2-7	CASTLPSGVGRGEQYF
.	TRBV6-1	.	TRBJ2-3	CASRMTGWEGTQYF
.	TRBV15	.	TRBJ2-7	CATSRDLPADYEQYF
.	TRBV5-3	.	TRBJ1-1	CARIPGNTRTEAFF
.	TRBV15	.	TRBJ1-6	CATSREGHQGSSSPLHF